This TCR beta chain was recorded in a study of OX40 agonist ivuxolimab in advanced cancers. Repertoires were generated with immunoSEQ multiplex PCR, while TCRdb's copy carries only in-frame clones and drops some. The sample holds around 67,000 clones, roughly 84% seen once. The material sequenced was CD4+ or CD8+ T cells sorted from blood, taken in a trial of the OX40 agonist ivuxolimab. The receptor was derived from an adult with an advanced solid tumor such as melanoma, head and neck, liver or kidney cancer.

The CDR3 sequence is CASMTGDTDTQYF. CDR3 DNA: TGTGCCAGCATGACAGGGGACACAGATACGCAGTATTTT. This chain links TRBV27 with TRBJ2-3, with TRBD1 matching 8 bases. The length of the CDR3 is 13 residues. V shed 7 bases, J shed 2 bases, and the junction held 2 bases outside the gene matches. Per germline, CDR1 MNHEY and CDR2 SMNVEV (reference sequence).